This TCR beta chain was captured by sequencing in a study of blood T cell repertoires in COVID-19. Measured with immunoSEQ multiplex PCR; TCRdb has only the in-frame clones, and not every one. The sample lists 250,000 to 300,000 clones; roughly nine tenths were seen once. V was shortened by 3 bases and J by 6 bases, with 15 bases between the two germline ends. The CDR3 is 14 amino acids. The V gene's germline CDR1 is SEHNR and CDR2 FQNEAQ (reference sequence). This receptor was obtained from a man between 18 and 35 years old with active or convalescent COVID-19. The sample consisted of peripheral blood. The chain carries TRBV7-9 and TRBJ2-7; weak D call: TRBD1 (5 bases). The CDR3 sequence is CASSLEGEYGEQYF. The CDR3 DNA reads TGTGCCAGCAGCTTGGAAGGGGAATATGGCGAGCAGTACTTC. The variable domain in full, completed from reference TRBV7-9 and TRBJ2-7, reads DTGVSQNPRHKITKRGQNVTFRCDPISEHNRLYWYRQTLGQGPEFLTYFQNEAQLEKSRLLSDRFSAERPKGSFSTLEIQRTEQGDSAMYLCASSLEGEYGEQYFGPGTRLTVT.